These 22 T cell receptor beta chains were all obtained from the same sample, sequenced in a study of blood T cells in healthy people across ages (dated by TCRdb to 2015 to 2017). Library generation was performed with 5' RACE. TCRdb shows the sequencer as Illumina HiSeq 2500. A second PCR of 7 to 11 cycles was performed with a sample-barcoded 5' primer and a J-beta primer mix. TCRdb ran its own pipeline on the public reads, namely fastp trimming at Q25 and MiXCR clone calling, and kept in-frame beta chains. Each record represents a unique CDR3 protein, reported with the most common genes and DNA among its rows. The sample data list some 1 million distinct CDR3 sequences, and under 45% of these were observed just once. Approximately 17% of the sample belongs to the ten largest clones. The sequencing sample was made of blood. These receptors all come from a woman aged 60-75 years in good health.

The chain uses TRBV27 and TRBJ2-7; 11 bases agree with TRBD2. With 3 bases clipped from V and 5 bases from J, the junction kept 6 bases outside the gene matches. Per germline, CDR1 MNHEY and CDR2 SMNVEV (reference sequence). The CDR3 consists of 15 residues. Here the CDR3 reads CASSFGLAGGDEQYF. DNA for the CDR3: TGTGCCAGCAGTTTCGGGCTAGCGGGAGGCGACGAGCAGTACTTC.

This chain uses TRBV9 with TRBJ1-4, with D hard to call. Trimming left V 0 bases short and J 0 bases short, with 6 bases between. Per germline, CDR1 SGDLS and CDR2 YYNGEE. The CDR3 runs to 15 residues. CDR3 sequence: CASSVGDATNEKLFF. CDR3 bases: TGTGCCAGCAGCGTAGGGGATGCAACTAATGAAAAACTGTTTTTT.

This clonotype occurred a few times. The chain joins TRBV4-1 to TRBJ2-7; D gene unclear. The V gene's germline CDR1 is MGHRA and CDR2 YSYEKL. The ends were cut back, 1 base at V and 2 bases at J, with 12 bases in the middle. The CDR3 runs 15 residues. As DNA, the CDR3 is TGCGCCAGCAGCCAAGCGGCAGGCGGAACCTACGAGCAGTACTTC. Protein sequence: CASSQAAGGTYEQYF.

This clonotype was seen a few times. The chain links TRBV5-1 to TRBJ2-7; TRBD1 aligns across 8 bases. The CDR3 length is 15 residues. The junction had 8 bases not matched to a gene; V was cut back by 2 bases and J by 4 bases. CDR1 SGHRS and CDR2 YFSETQ come from the germline V gene. The CDR3 loop is CASSLEQGAEYEQYF. The DNA for the CDR3 is TGCGCCAGCAGCTTAGAGCAGGGGGCAGAGTACGAGCAGTACTTC.

This chain's CDR3 is CASSLLTGFSYNEQFF. The DNA of the CDR3 is TGTGCCAGCAGTTTATTGACAGGGTTTTCCTACAATGAGCAGTTCTTC. The V call is TRBV27, the J call TRBJ2-1; 7 bases match TRBD1. The germline CDR1 and CDR2 sequences are MNHEY and SMNVEV (reference sequence). The CDR3 has 16 amino acids. V was clipped by 1 base and J by 1 base; unmatched bases: 4.

The chain links TRBV7-9 to TRBJ1-2, with D hard to call. Deletions cut 0 bases from V and 4 bases from J, with 15 bases between. This CDR3 has 16 residues. Germline CDR1 is SEHNR and CDR2 is FQNEAQ (reference sequence). The CDR3 is CASSLAAQPGSYGYTF. The CDR3 nucleotides read TGTGCCAGCAGCTTAGCCGCCCAACCAGGCTCCTATGGCTACACCTTC.

This clonotype is medium-sized in the sample. The chain combines TRBV20-1 with TRBJ2-4; D unresolved. Germline values: CDR1 DFQATT, CDR2 SNEGSKA (reference sequence). The CDR3 contains 13 residues. V lost 3 bases, J lost 0 bases, and 6 bases lay in between. CDR3 sequence: CSASRLAKNIQYF. CDR3 DNA sequence: TGCAGTGCTAGTAGGCTAGCCAAAAACATTCAGTACTTC.

In regard to this clonotype: A much larger clone is a single base away; this may be a read error. The chain joins TRBV7-3 to TRBJ2-1, with TRBD2 matching 14 bases. The germline V gene encodes CDR1 SGHTA and CDR2 FQGTGA. The length of the CDR3 is 16 residues. In DNA form, the CDR3 reads TGTGCCAGCAGCATAACCGGGACTAGCGGGAGTAATGGGCAGTTCTTC. This codes for CASSITGTSGSNGQFF.

This clonotype appeared a single time. The chain links TRBV2 to TRBJ2-7; 8 bases agree with TRBD1. The CDR3 sequence is 13 residues long. Germline CDR1 reads SNHLY; CDR2 reads FYNNEI. Trimming at V came to 10 bases and at J to 1 base, leaving 6 bases not matched to a gene. DNA of the CDR3: TGTGCCACCAGAAGGACAGGGTCCTACGAGCAGTACTTC. This sequence encodes CATRRTGSYEQYF.

This sequence joins TRBV6-2 or TRBV6-3 and TRBJ2-7, with 12 bases fitting TRBD2. The CDR3 runs to 21 residues. V lost 2 bases, J lost 1 base, and 18 bases stayed unmatched. Germline values: CDR1 MNHEY, CDR2 SVGEGT. This CDR3 reads CASSYKSQGLAGGQRSYEQYF. CDR3 DNA: TGTGCCAGCAGTTACAAGTCGCAGGGTCTAGCGGGAGGGCAGAGGTCCTACGAGCAGTACTTC.

J is TRBJ2-1 and V is TRBV7-2; 10 bases are a match to TRBD2. The germline V gene encodes CDR1 SGHTA and CDR2 FQGNSA. The CDR3 spans 16 residues. V gave up 1 base and J gave up 4 bases; unmatched junction bases: 4. CDR3 loop: CASSLDPTSGYNEQFF. The CDR3 coding sequence is TGTGCCAGCAGCTTAGACCCGACTAGCGGGTACAATGAGCAGTTCTTC.

The table lists this clonotype with a few counts. V is TRBV10-2 and J is TRBJ2-1; maybe TRBD2 (5 bases). Germline assignment: CDR1 WSHSY and CDR2 SAAADI. The CDR3 totals 13 residues. Trimming removed 7 bases from V and 5 bases from J, with 12 bases in between. CDR3 coding DNA: TGCGCCAGCATGGGTCTAGCAGACAATGAGCAGTTCTTC. Its protein product is CASMGLADNEQFF.

V usage is TRBV27 and J usage is TRBJ2-7, with 13 bases that match TRBD2. The V gene's germline CDR1 is MNHEY and CDR2 SMNVEV (reference sequence). J lost 3 bases, V lost 4 bases, and 6 bases had no gene match. The CDR3 is 16 amino acids. CDR3 protein: CASSSTGTSGIYEQYF. The CDR3 DNA is TGTGCCAGCAGTTCGACCGGGACTAGCGGGATCTACGAGCAGTACTTC.

The V call is TRBV7-9, the J call TRBJ2-5; possible D gene TRBD1, 5 bases. This CDR3 is built from 14 residues. Germline V gene data show CDR1 as SEHNR and CDR2 as FQNEAQ (reference sequence). The ends were cut back, 5 bases at V and 2 bases at J, with 12 bases in the middle. CDR3 bases: TGTGCCAGCAGCATACAGGTGACACAAGAGACCCAGTACTTC. It codes for CASSIQVTQETQYF.

This chain connects TRBV3-1 to TRBJ2-5; D is possibly TRBD1 (6 bases). Trimming took off 4 bases at V and 7 bases at J, with 19 bases between the two ends. The length of the CDR3 is 15 residues. CDR1 and CDR2 (germline): LGHDT, YNNKEL (reference sequence). The DNA of the CDR3 is TGTGCCAGCAGCCGAGAACAGGGTTCGGGGTTGACCCAGTACTTC. This translates into CASSREQGSGLTQYF.

This clonotype came up once. The gene calls are TRBV24-1 and TRBJ1-5, with 9 bases that match TRBD1. Trimming removed 7 bases from V and 3 bases from J; junction bases left unmatched: 9. Germline-derived CDR1 and CDR2 are KGHDR and SFDVKD. The CDR3 is 16 residues long. The CDR3, as DNA: TGTGCCACCAGCCTATCCGGGACAGGGTTCAATCAGCCCCAGCATTTT. Its protein is CATSLSGTGFNQPQHF.

This chain connects TRBV12-3 or TRBV12-4 to TRBJ2-3, with 8 positions matching TRBD1. V lost 8 bases, J lost 8 bases, and 9 bases stayed unmatched. This CDR3 spans 13 amino acids. The CDR3 sequence: CASRRSGGSTQYF. CDR3 nucleotides: TGTGCCAGCCGGCGATCAGGGGGCTCTACGCAGTATTTT.

The J gene is TRBJ1-4, the V gene TRBV5-1; the D is unclear. V lost 8 bases and J 0 bases, leaving 14 bases between the germline ends. The CDR3 has 15 amino acids. Per the germline V gene, CDR1 is SGHRS and CDR2 is YFSETQ. In DNA form, the CDR3 reads TGCGCCAGGGGGTCAAGCGACCCAACTAATGAAAAACTGTTTTTT. This encodes CARGSSDPTNEKLFF.

V gene TRBV20-1 combines with J gene TRBJ2-3; 10 nucleotides line up with TRBD1. Germline CDR1 is DFQATT and CDR2 is SNEGSKA (reference sequence). The CDR3 runs to 14 residues. Trimming at V came to 8 bases and at J to 5 bases, leaving 10 bases not matched to a gene. CDR3 loop: CSWEPGQGKDTQYF. CDR3 sequence (DNA): TGCAGTTGGGAACCGGGACAGGGGAAAGATACGCAGTATTTT.

The CDR3 region has the DNA TGCGCCAGCAGCTTGGCCGGACTAGCGGGAGTTTACAATGAGCAGTTCTTC. Its translation: CASSLAGLAGVYNEQFF. V is TRBV5-1 and J is TRBJ2-1; TRBD2 aligns across 13 bases. Germline V gene lookup returns CDR1 SGHRS and CDR2 YFSETQ. The CDR3 extends over 17 amino acids. V gave up 0 bases and J gave up 4 bases; unmatched junction bases: 4.

The chain links TRBV12-3 or TRBV12-4 to TRBJ2-7, with TRBD2 as a possible D gene (6 bases). The CDR3 runs to 11 residues. V was clipped by 8 bases and J by 7 bases, with 12 bases between them. The CDR3 nucleotides are TGTGCCAGCGGGACTGGAGGTGAGCAGTACTTC. This encodes CASGTGGEQYF.

The chain carries TRBV7-9 and TRBJ2-7; D perhaps matches TRBD1 (5 bases). This CDR3 contains 11 residues. Germline-derived CDR1 and CDR2 are SEHNR and FQNEAQ (reference sequence). V was trimmed by 11 bases and J by 3 bases, leaving 11 bases between them. This CDR3 reads CAGQGLYEQYF. The CDR3 DNA sequence: TGTGCCGGGCAGGGTCTCTACGAGCAGTACTTC.